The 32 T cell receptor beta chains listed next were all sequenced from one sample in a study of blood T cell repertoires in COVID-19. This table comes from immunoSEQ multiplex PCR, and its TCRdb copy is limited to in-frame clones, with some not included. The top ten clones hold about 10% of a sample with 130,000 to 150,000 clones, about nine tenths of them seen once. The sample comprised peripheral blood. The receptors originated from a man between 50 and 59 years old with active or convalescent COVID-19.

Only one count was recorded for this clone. CDR3 DNA sequence: TGTGCCAGCAGCGAAACCCTAGCGGGAGTAGAGGATACGCAGTATTTT. Its protein product is CASSETLAGVEDTQYF. The chain joins TRBV7-9 to TRBJ2-3; TRBD2 agrees at 10 bases. The germline V gene encodes CDR1 SEHNR and CDR2 FQNEAQ (reference sequence). The CDR3 consists of 16 residues. With 5 bases clipped from V and 6 bases from J, the junction kept 11 bases outside the gene matches.

The CDR3 DNA reads as TGTGCCAGCAGTTTACAGGGGGCCCTAACCCAGTACTTC. This sequence encodes CASSLQGALTQYF. The V gene is TRBV12-3 or TRBV12-4, the J gene TRBJ2-5; 8 bases agree with TRBD1. Germline trimming cut 2 bases from V and 8 bases from J; bases unmatched to any gene: 4. This CDR3 region has 13 residues.

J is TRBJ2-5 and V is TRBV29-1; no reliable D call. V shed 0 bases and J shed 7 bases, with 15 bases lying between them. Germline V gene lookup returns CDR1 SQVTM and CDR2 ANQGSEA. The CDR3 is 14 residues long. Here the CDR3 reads CSVEDYTDGWTQYF. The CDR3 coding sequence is TGCAGCGTTGAAGATTACACAGACGGATGGACCCAGTACTTC.

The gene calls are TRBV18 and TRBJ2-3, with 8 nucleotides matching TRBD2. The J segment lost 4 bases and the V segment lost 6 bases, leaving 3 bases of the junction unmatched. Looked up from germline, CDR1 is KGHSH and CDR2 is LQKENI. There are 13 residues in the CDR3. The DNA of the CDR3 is TGTGCCAGCTCCGGGACTAGTTCAGATACGCAGTATTTT. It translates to CASSGTSSDTQYF.

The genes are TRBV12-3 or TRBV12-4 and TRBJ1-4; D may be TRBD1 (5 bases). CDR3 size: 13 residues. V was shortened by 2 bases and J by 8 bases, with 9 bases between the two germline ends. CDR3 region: CASSLSGAEKLFF. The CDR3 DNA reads TGTGCCAGCAGTTTAAGTGGGGCGGAAAAACTGTTTTTT.

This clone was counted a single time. CDR3 sequence: CASSLARQETQYF. As DNA, the CDR3 is TGTGCCAGCAGCTTAGCCCGCCAAGAGACCCAGTACTTC. This sequence joins TRBV7-8 and TRBJ2-5; D unresolved. Trimming left V 0 bases short and J 1 base short, with 3 bases between. Germline V gives CDR1 SGHVS, CDR2 FQNEAQ. This CDR3 is 13 amino acids long.

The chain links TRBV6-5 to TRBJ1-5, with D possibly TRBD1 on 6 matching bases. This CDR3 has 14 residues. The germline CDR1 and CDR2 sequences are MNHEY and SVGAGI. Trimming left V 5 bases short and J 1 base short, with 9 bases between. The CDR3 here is CASSTGYSNQPQHF. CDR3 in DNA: TGTGCCAGCAGTACAGGGTACAGCAATCAGCCCCAGCATTTT.

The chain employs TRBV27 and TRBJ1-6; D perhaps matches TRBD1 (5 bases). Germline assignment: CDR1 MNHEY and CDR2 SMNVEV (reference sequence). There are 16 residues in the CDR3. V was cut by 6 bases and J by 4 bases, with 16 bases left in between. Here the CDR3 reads CASRTQAVSYNSPLHF. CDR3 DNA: TGTGCCAGCAGGACACAGGCGGTCTCATATAATTCACCCCTCCACTTT.

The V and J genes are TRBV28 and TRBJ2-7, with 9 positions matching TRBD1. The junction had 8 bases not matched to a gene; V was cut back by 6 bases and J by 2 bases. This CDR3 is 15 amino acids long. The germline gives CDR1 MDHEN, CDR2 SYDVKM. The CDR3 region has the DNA TGTGCCAGCAGCCATCTCGGGACAGGGACCTACGAGCAGTACTTC. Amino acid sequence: CASSHLGTGTYEQYF.

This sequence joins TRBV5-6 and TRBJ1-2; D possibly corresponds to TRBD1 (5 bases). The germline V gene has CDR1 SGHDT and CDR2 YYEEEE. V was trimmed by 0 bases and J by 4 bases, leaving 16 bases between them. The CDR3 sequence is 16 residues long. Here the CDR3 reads CASSLVNRQRGYGYTF. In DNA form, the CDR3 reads TGTGCCAGCAGCTTGGTCAACAGACAGAGAGGCTATGGCTACACCTTC.

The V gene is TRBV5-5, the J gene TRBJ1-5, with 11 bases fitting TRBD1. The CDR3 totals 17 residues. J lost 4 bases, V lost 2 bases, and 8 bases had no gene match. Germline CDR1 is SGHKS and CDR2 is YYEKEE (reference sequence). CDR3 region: CASSFQYGDRGNQPQHF. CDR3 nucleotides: TGTGCCAGCAGCTTCCAGTACGGGGACAGGGGGAATCAGCCCCAGCATTTT.

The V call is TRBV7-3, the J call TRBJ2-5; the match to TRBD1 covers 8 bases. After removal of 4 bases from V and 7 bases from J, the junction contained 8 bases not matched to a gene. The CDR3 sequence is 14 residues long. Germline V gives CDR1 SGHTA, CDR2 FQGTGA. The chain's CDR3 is CASSSPDRGATQYF. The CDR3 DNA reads TGTGCCAGCAGCTCCCCCGACAGGGGAGCGACCCAGTACTTC.

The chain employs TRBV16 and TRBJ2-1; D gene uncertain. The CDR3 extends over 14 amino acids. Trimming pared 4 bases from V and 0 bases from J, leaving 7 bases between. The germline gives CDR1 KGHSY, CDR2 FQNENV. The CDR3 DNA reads TGTGCCAGCAGCCCGTCGAGCTCCTACAATGAGCAGTTCTTC. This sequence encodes CASSPSSSYNEQFF. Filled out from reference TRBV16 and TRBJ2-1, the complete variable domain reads GEEVAQTPKHLVRGEGQKAKLYCAPIKGHSYVFWYQQVLKNEFKFLISFQNENVFDETGMPKERFSAKCLPNSPCSLEIQATKLEDSAVYFCASSPSSSYNEQFFGPGTRLTVL.

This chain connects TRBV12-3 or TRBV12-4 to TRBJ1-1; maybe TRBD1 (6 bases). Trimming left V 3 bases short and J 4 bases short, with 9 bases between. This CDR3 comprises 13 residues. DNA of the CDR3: TGTGCCAGCAGTTTGGTCAGGGGCACTGAAGCTTTCTTT. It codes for CASSLVRGTEAFF.

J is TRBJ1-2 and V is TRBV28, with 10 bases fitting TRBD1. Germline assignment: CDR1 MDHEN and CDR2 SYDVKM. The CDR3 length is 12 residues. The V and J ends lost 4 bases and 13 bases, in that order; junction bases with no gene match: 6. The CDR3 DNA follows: TGTGCCAGCAGTTCGACAGGGGGCGGATCCACCTTC. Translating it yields CASSSTGGGSTF.

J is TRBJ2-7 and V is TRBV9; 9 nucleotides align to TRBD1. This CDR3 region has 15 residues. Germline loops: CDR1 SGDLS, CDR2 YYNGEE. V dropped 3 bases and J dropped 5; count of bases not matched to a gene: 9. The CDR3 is CASSAGTGRVHEQYF. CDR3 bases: TGTGCCAGCAGCGCCGGGACAGGGAGAGTTCACGAGCAGTACTTC.

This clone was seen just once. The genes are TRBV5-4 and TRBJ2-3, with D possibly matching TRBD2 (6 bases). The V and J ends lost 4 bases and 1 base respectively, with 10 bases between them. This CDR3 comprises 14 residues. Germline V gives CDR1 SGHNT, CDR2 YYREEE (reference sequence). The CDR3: CASSLSSGTDTQYF. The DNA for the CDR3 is TGTGCCAGCAGCCTCTCTAGCGGCACAGATACGCAGTATTTT.

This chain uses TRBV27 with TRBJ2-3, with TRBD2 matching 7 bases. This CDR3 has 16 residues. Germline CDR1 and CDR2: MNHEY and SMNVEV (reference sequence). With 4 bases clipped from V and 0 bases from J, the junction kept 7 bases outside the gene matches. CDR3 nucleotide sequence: TGTGCCAGCAGTTCCCTCTGGGGGGGGAGCACAGATACGCAGTATTTT. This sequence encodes CASSSLWGGSTDTQYF.

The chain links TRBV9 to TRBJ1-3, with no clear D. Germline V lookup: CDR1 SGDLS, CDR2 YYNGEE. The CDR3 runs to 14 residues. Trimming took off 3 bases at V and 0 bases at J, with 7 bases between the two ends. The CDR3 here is CASSESYSGNTIYF. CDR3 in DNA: TGTGCCAGCAGCGAGAGCTACTCTGGAAACACCATATATTTT.

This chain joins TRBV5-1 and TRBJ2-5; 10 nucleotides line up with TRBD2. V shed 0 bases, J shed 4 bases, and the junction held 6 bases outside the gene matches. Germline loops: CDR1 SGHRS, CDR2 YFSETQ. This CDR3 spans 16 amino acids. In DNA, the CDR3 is TGCGCCAGCAGCTTGGGCAGCGGGAGGGGTGTAGAGACCCAGTACTTC. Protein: CASSLGSGRGVETQYF.

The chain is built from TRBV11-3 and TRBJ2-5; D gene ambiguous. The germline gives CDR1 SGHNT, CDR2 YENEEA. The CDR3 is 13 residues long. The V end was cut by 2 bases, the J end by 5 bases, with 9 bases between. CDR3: CASSLSSVETQYF. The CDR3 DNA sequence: TGTGCCAGCAGCTTAAGCTCGGTTGAGACCCAGTACTTC.

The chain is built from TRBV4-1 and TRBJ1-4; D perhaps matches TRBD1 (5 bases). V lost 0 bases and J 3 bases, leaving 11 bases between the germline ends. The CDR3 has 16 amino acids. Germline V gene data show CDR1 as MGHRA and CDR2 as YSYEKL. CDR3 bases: TGCGCCAGCAGCCAAGATTGGGGCAGCTCTAATGAAAAACTGTTTTTT. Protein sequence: CASSQDWGSSNEKLFF.

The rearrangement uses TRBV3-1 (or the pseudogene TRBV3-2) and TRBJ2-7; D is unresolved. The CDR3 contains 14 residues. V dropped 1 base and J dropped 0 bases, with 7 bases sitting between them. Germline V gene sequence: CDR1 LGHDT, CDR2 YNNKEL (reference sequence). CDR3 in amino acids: CASSQALVSYEQYF. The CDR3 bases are TGTGCCAGCAGCCAAGCCCTAGTCTCCTACGAGCAGTACTTC.

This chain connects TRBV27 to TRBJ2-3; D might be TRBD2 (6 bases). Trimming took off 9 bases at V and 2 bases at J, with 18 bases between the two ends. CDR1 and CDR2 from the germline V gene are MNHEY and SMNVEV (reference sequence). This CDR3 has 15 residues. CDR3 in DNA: TGTGCCAGTAAAATGGGACTTCGAGCCACAGATACGCAGTATTTT. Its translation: CASKMGLRATDTQYF.

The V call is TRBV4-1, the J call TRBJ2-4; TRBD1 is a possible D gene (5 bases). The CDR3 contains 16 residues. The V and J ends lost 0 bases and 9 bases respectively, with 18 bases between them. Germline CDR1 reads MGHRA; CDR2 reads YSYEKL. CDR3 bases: TGCGCCAGCAGCCAAGATCATGTGGCAGGAAGGGGCATTCAGTACTTC. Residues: CASSQDHVAGRGIQYF.

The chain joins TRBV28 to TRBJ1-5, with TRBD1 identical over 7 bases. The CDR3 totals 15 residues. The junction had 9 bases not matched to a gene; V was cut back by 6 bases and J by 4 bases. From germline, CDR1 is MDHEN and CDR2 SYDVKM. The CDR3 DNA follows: TGTGCCAGCAGGCCGGTAGAGGGGGCAAATCAGCCCCAGCATTTT. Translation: CASRPVEGANQPQHF. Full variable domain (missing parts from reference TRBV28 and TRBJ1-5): DVKVTQSSRYLVKRTGEKVFLECVQDMDHENMFWYRQDPGLGLRLIYFSYDVKMKEKGDIPEGYSVSREKKERFSLILESASTNQTSMYLCASRPVEGANQPQHFGDGTRLSIL.

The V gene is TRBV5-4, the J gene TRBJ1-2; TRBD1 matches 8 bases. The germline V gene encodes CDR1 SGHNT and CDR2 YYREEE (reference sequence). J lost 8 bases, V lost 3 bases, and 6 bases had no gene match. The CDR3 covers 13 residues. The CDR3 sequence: CASSWNYRGGYTF. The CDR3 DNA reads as TGTGCCAGCAGCTGGAACTACAGGGGGGGCTACACCTTC.

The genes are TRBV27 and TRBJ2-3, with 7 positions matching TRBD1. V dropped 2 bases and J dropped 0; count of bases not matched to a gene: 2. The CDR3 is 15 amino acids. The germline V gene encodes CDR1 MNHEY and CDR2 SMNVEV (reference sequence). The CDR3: CASSLKGASTDTQYF. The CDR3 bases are TGTGCCAGCAGTTTAAAGGGGGCTAGCACAGATACGCAGTATTTT.

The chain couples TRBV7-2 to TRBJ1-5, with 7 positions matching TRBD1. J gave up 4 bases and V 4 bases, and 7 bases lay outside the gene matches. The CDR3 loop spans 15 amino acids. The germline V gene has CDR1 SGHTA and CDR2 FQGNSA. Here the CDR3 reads CASSSPGQLNQPQHF. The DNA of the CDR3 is TGTGCCAGCAGCTCACCGGGACAGTTAAATCAGCCCCAGCATTTT.

CDR3 nucleotides: TGTGCCAGTAGTATGGTCAGCGCCGTGTCTGGAAACACCATATATTTT. Its translation: CASSMVSAVSGNTIYF. The rearrangement joins TRBV19 to TRBJ1-3, with D unresolved. The CDR3 is 16 amino acids. Trimming pared 3 bases from V and 1 base from J, leaving 13 bases between. CDR1 LNHDA and CDR2 SQIVND come from the germline V gene (reference sequence).

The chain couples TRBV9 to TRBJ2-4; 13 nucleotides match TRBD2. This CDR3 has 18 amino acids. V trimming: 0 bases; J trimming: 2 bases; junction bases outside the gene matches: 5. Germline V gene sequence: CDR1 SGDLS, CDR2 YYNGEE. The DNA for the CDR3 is TGTGCCAGCAGCGTAGGTGGGGGACTAGCGGGACCCAAAAACATTCAGTACTTC. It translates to CASSVGGGLAGPKNIQYF. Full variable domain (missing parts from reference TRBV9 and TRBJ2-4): DSGVTQTPKHLITATGQRVTLRCSPRSGDLSVYWYQQSLDQGLQFLIQYYNGEERAKGNILERFSAQQFPDLHSELNLSSLELGDSALYFCASSVGGGLAGPKNIQYFGAGTRLSVL.

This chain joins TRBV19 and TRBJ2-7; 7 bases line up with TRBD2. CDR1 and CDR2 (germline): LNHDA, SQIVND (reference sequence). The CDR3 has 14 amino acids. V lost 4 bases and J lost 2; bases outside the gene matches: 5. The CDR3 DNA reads TGTGCCAGTAGTACCAGTGGGACTACCTACGAGCAGTACTTC. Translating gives CASSTSGTTYEQYF.